This paragraph reports one T cell receptor beta chain. While unrecorded immune exposures were likely, the donors were nominally healthy when sampled. The PCR had 60 Vbeta and 13 Jbeta primers. TCRdb keeps only in-frame clones here, not all; method: immunoSEQ multiplex PCR. The table has about 160,000 clones, roughly four fifths seen once. CDR1 is MNHNS and CDR2 is SASEGT in the germline V gene. The CDR3 is 13 amino acids. Trimming took 4 bases from V and 2 from J, leaving 8 bases between them. This entry is derived from a study of cytomegalovirus exposure and HLA in healthy donors. Sequences were obtained from PBMCs. V usage is TRBV6-1 and J usage is TRBJ1-2; D uncertain. This clonotype was sampled from a man aged 35 to 55 in good health and CMV-seronegative. Here the CDR3 DNA reads TGTGCCAGCAGTGCGCAGTTGAACTATGGCTACACCTTC. It encodes CASSAQLNYGYTF.